Each of the 27 T cell receptor beta chains below was sequenced from the same sample in a study of molecular identifiers for immune sequencing clone quantification. One entry per CDR3 protein, called by TCRdb with MiXCR from the PCR reads. The sample has about 640,000 distinct CDR3 sequences, nearly 20% seen once; the top ten hold roughly 0.83%. Sequenced sample: naive CD8+ T cells from blood, with Jurkat cell RNA spiked in. As for subset: FACS-sorted CD8+CD4-CCR7+CD45RA+ naive T cells. All receptors derive from a human donor in good health. Some libraries in this study had Jurkat cell RNA spiked in.

This clonotype was recorded at least ten times. The chain links TRBV10-3 to TRBJ1-6, with D hard to call. V was clipped by 3 bases and J by 6 bases, with 9 bases between them. The length of the CDR3 is 14 residues. Germline CDR1 and CDR2: ENHRY and SYGVKD. The DNA of the CDR3 is TGTGCCATCAGTGACTATAATAGTAATTCACCCCTCCACTTT. Translation: CAISDYNSNSPLHF.

This clonotype was detected many times. V gene TRBV7-2 combines with J gene TRBJ2-1; D is unclear. Per the germline V gene, CDR1 is SGHTA and CDR2 is FQGNSA. V lost 2 bases and J lost 2, with 22 bases in between. The CDR3 covers 19 residues. DNA of the CDR3: TGTGCCAGCAGCTTACTCCCCGGCTCCCGTAATGTCCCCTACAATGAGCAGTTCTTC. Amino acids: CASSLLPGSRNVPYNEQFF. Together with reference TRBV7-2 and TRBJ2-1, the CDR3 gives the full variable domain: GAGVSQSPSNKVTEKGKDVELRCDPISGHTALYWYRQSLGQGLEFLIYFQGNSAPDKSGLPSDRFSAERTGGSVSTLTIQRTQQEDSAVYLCASSLLPGSRNVPYNEQFFGPGTRLTVL.

On this clonotype: The germline gene is not matched at one end of the junction; a read error may be the cause. This sequence joins TRBV6-6 and TRBJ1-1; no reliable D call. The germline CDR1 and CDR2 sequences are MNHNY and SVGAGI (reference sequence). This CDR3 has 11 amino acids. The CDR3 DNA is TGTGTCAGCACTATGAACACTGAAGCTTTCTTT. This encodes CVSTMNTEAFF.

As to this clonotype: A much bigger clone sits one base away, suggesting this may be a read error. This chain links TRBV2 with TRBJ2-5, with 7 nucleotides matching TRBD1. The CDR3 is 15 amino acids. The J segment lost 2 bases and the V segment lost 8 bases, leaving 11 bases of the junction unmatched. Germline CDR1 and CDR2: SNHLY and FYNNEI. The CDR3, as DNA: TGTGCCAGCGGAAACACGGGACAGATACAAGAGACCCAGTACTTC. Protein product: CASGNTGQIQETQYF.

Note on this clonotype: This may stem from a read error, because a much larger clone lies one nucleotide away. This chain connects TRBV6-2 or TRBV6-3 to TRBJ2-3, with a weak D call TRBD2 (5 bases). This CDR3 region has 15 residues. CDR1 is MNHEY, CDR2 SVGEGT, per germline. This CDR3 is CAGSYLTNVRDTQYF. CDR3 sequence (DNA): TGTGCCGGCAGTTATTTGACTAACGTGCGGGATACGCAGTATTTT.

The chain uses TRBV7-9 and TRBJ2-1, with D maybe TRBD2 (6 bases). Germline assignment: CDR1 SEHNR and CDR2 FQNEAQ (reference sequence). The V and J ends lost 4 bases and 6 bases respectively, with 10 bases between them. The CDR3 spans 13 residues. The CDR3, as DNA: TGTGCCAGCAGCTCGCGGGATGTCAATGAGCAGTTCTTC. This sequence encodes CASSSRDVNEQFF. The whole variable domain, remainder taken from reference TRBV7-9 and TRBJ2-1, is DTGVSQNPRHKITKRGQNVTFRCDPISEHNRLYWYRQTLGQGPEFLTYFQNEAQLEKSRLLSDRFSAERPKGSFSTLEIQRTEQGDSAMYLCASSSRDVNEQFFGPGTRLTVL.

This clonotype was seen only a few times. This may come from a read error, since a much larger clone is one base off. The V gene is TRBV9, the J gene TRBJ2-3; 7 positions match TRBD1. Unmatched junction bases numbered 10, after V lost 0 bases and J lost 3 bases. Germline CDR1 and CDR2: SGDLS and YYNGEE. The CDR3 is made up of 17 amino acids. The CDR3 DNA reads as TGTGCCAGCAGCGTAGGAGGGGGCGTAGGGGCTACAGATACGCAGTATTTT. The encoded protein is CASSVGGGVGATDTQYF.

The CDR3 DNA sequence: TGTGCCAGCAGCTTCCAATCCTCCGGGGGGCGTAATTCACCCCTCCACTTT. Translation gives CASSFQSSGGRNSPLHF. The V call is TRBV11-2, the J call TRBJ1-6; possibly TRBD1 for D (6 bases). The CDR3 contains 17 residues. CDR1 is SGHAT and CDR2 is FQNNGV in the germline V gene. The ends were cut back, 3 bases at V and 6 bases at J, with 18 bases in the middle.

This clonotype showed up many times. This chain connects TRBV9 to TRBJ2-3; TRBD1 matches 7 bases. The CDR3 extends over 14 amino acids. With V trimmed by 1 base and J by 3 bases, 2 bases remained unmatched. Germline V gives CDR1 SGDLS, CDR2 YYNGEE. The CDR3 bases are TGTGCCAGCAGCGTACAGGGGGATACAGATACGCAGTATTTT. Translated: CASSVQGDTDTQYF.

The table lists this clonotype with many counts. The chain has TRBV29-1 and TRBJ2-2, with 9 bases that match TRBD1. Trimming took 0 bases from V and 7 from J; bases not matched to a gene: 9. Germline assignment: CDR1 SQVTM and CDR2 ANQGSEA. This CDR3 has 16 amino acids. The CDR3 protein is CSVEEGTGGSIGELFF. The DNA for the CDR3 is TGCAGCGTTGAAGAAGGAACAGGGGGCAGTATCGGGGAGCTGTTTTTT.

This clonotype was observed many times. The chain recombines TRBV7-6 with TRBJ1-6; D remains ambiguous. Trimming shortened V by 5 bases and J by 0 bases, and 17 bases separated the two germline ends. The CDR3 spans 18 residues. Germline assignment: CDR1 SGHVS and CDR2 FNYEAQ. Here the CDR3 DNA reads TGTGCCAGCAGCGAAAAAATCCCAGCAAGCTCCTATAATTCACCCCTCCACTTT. Its translation is CASSEKIPASSYNSPLHF. Supplemented by reference TRBV7-6 and TRBJ1-6, the full variable domain reads GAGVSQSPRYKVTKRGQDVALRCDPISGHVSLYWYRQALGQGPEFLTYFNYEAQQDKSGLPNDRFSAERPEGSISTLTIQRTEQRDSAMYRCASSEKIPASSYNSPLHFGNGTRLTVT.

This clonotype was seen more than once but under ten times. The chain carries TRBV19 and TRBJ1-4, with D tentatively TRBD1 (5 bases). With 6 bases removed from V and 5 bases from J, the gap between germline ends came to 13 bases. Germline CDR1 reads LNHDA; CDR2 reads SQIVND (reference sequence). This CDR3 has 14 residues. CDR3 coding DNA: TGTGCCAGTAGCCAAGGGGTGTTGAATGAAAAACTGTTTTTT. As protein: CASSQGVLNEKLFF.

In its sample, this clonotype was seen many times. This chain joins TRBV11-2 and TRBJ1-1; D gene uncertain. This CDR3 is built from 14 residues. CDR1 SGHAT and CDR2 FQNNGV come from the germline V gene. Trimming removed 5 bases at V and 2 bases at J, with 12 bases between. This CDR3 is CASSQAWGNTEAFF. As DNA, the CDR3 is TGTGCCAGCAGCCAGGCCTGGGGAAACACTGAAGCTTTCTTT.

This rearrangement joins TRBV29-1 to TRBJ2-3; D not resolved. Deletions cut 6 bases from V and 1 base from J, with 14 bases between. Germline V gene data show CDR1 as SQVTM and CDR2 as ANQGSEA. The length of the CDR3 is 14 residues. This chain's CDR3 is CSVDSDRRTDTQYF. The DNA for the CDR3 is TGCAGCGTAGATTCGGATCGGCGCACAGATACGCAGTATTTT.

This clonotype was counted ten times or more. The V and J genes are TRBV5-6 and TRBJ1-1; TRBD1 matches at 9 bases. The V gene's germline CDR1 is SGHDT and CDR2 YYEEEE. J lost 0 bases, V lost 3 bases, and 6 bases had no gene match. CDR3 length: 16 amino acids. The CDR3 DNA reads TGTGCCAGCAGCTCAAGGACAGGGGATATGAACACTGAAGCTTTCTTT. Amino acid sequence: CASSSRTGDMNTEAFF. The full variable domain, completed using reference TRBV5-6 and TRBJ1-1, is DAGVTQSPTHLIKTRGQQVTLRCSPKSGHDTVSWYQQALGQGPQFIFQYYEEEERQRGNFPDRFSGHQFPNYSSELNVNALLLGDSALYLCASSSRTGDMNTEAFFGQGTRLTVV.

Remarks on this clonotype: Since a much larger clone is just one base distant, this may be a read error. This rearrangement joins TRBV2 to TRBJ2-1; D not resolved. This CDR3 contains 14 residues. Germline assignment: CDR1 SNHLY and CDR2 FYNNEI. Between the trimmed V and J ends, which lost 11 bases and 7 bases, there was a span of 21 bases. The CDR3 DNA reads TGTGCCGGCGACGTTCCTTCGCAGGCTAATGAGCAGTTCTTC. Amino acid sequence: CAGDVPSQANEQFF.

In regard to this clonotype: This may be a read error: a much more frequent sequence differs by one nucleotide. The CDR3 does not close with the conserved phenylalanine or tryptophan, likely indicating a read error. This sequence joins TRBV19 and TRBJ1-5, with D hard to call. The V gene's germline CDR1 is LNHDA and CDR2 SQIVND (reference sequence). The CDR3 runs 14 residues. Trimming took off 2 bases at V and 7 bases at J, with 12 bases between the two ends. CDR3 residues: CASSIPQNIQPQHL. CDR3 coding DNA: TGTGCCAGTAGTATACCACAGAACATCCAGCCCCAGCATCTT.

The sample holds many counts of this clonotype. The chain combines TRBV6-5 with TRBJ2-7; 8 nucleotides align to TRBD1. J gave up 3 bases and V 4 bases, and 2 bases lay outside the gene matches. The CDR3 runs to 13 residues. Looked up from germline, CDR1 is MNHEY and CDR2 is SVGAGI. CDR3 sequence reads: CASSSGQDYEQYF. CDR3 nucleotides: TGTGCCAGCAGTTCGGGACAGGACTACGAGCAGTACTTC.

This clonotype showed up just a few times. CDR3 protein: CASSLAFSYYEQYF. CDR3 bases: TGTGCCAGCAGCTTGGCCTTCTCCTACTACGAGCAGTACTTC. This rearrangement joins TRBV5-6 to TRBJ2-7; unclear D gene. This CDR3 is 14 amino acids long. Germline values: CDR1 SGHDT, CDR2 YYEEEE. Trimming removed 0 bases at V and 3 bases at J, with 10 bases between.

The table lists this clonotype with a few counts. The chain combines TRBV19 with TRBJ2-2, with D hard to call. The CDR3 consists of 12 residues. With 3 bases removed from V and 7 bases from J, the gap between germline ends came to 6 bases. The V gene's germline CDR1 is LNHDA and CDR2 SQIVND (reference sequence). The CDR3 DNA reads as TGTGCCAGTAGTATCCCCATCGGGGAGCTGTTTTTT. Residues: CASSIPIGELFF.

About this clonotype itself: A much larger clone lies a single base off, so this may be a read error. The CDR3 reads CAGSESEPGIVDSNYGYTF. The CDR3 region has the DNA TGTGCCGGCAGTGAATCGGAGCCTGGGATCGTAGACTCTAACTATGGCTACACCTTC. The rearrangement uses TRBV2 and TRBJ1-2; no firm D call. There are 19 residues in the CDR3. CDR1 and CDR2 (germline): SNHLY, FYNNEI.

This clonotype was observed at least ten times. V usage is TRBV4-3 and J usage is TRBJ2-7, with D unclear. V lost 0 bases, J lost 0 bases, and 15 bases lay in between. The CDR3 sequence is 17 residues long. Per the germline V gene, CDR1 is LGHNA and CDR2 is YSLEER. The CDR3 DNA is TGCGCCAGCAGCCAAGATTCGGCCGGAGTCGGCTCCTACGAGCAGTACTTC. This encodes CASSQDSAGVGSYEQYF.

On this clonotype itself: Possible read error: a much larger clone is one base away. The chain employs TRBV6-2 or TRBV6-3 and TRBJ2-7; 9 nucleotides match TRBD2. J lost 4 bases, V lost 0 bases, and 4 bases had no gene match. The CDR3 loop spans 15 amino acids. Germline V gives CDR1 MNHEY, CDR2 SVGEGT. CDR3 nucleotides: TGTGCCAGCAGTTACTCTGGCGGGAGGGGGTACGAGCAGTACTTC. Amino acid sequence: CASSYSGGRGYEQYF.

This clonotype appeared many times. The chain combines TRBV20-1 with TRBJ2-7, with 8 bases that match TRBD2. Germline CDR1 reads DFQATT; CDR2 reads SNEGSKA (reference sequence). The junction had 4 bases not matched to a gene; V was cut back by 2 bases and J by 4 bases. The length of the CDR3 is 13 residues. CDR3 region: CSARSGSRYEQYF. CDR3 nucleotide sequence: TGCAGTGCTAGAAGCGGGAGTAGGTACGAGCAGTACTTC.

With respect to this clonotype: Compared with germline, one end of the junction differs, possibly owing to a read error. The chain recombines TRBV7-2 with TRBJ2-3; D is unclear. The CDR3 totals 14 residues. The germline CDR1 and CDR2 sequences are SGHTA and FQGNSA. CDR3 coding DNA: TGTGTCAGCAGCTTAGACGACTTCACAGATACGCAGTATTTT. This translates into CVSSLDDFTDTQYF.

In regard to this clonotype: A much larger clone lies a single base off, so this may be a read error. This chain connects TRBV7-3 to TRBJ2-3; 9 positions match TRBD2. CDR3 size: 16 residues. CDR1 is SGHTA and CDR2 is FQGTGA in the germline V gene. V was clipped by 5 bases and J by 4 bases; unmatched bases: 10. CDR3 in amino acids: CASSPFSSGKADTQYF. CDR3 DNA: TGTGCCAGCAGCCCCTTTTCTAGCGGGAAGGCAGATACGCAGTATTTT.

The chain joins TRBV30 to TRBJ2-7, with a weak D call TRBD1 (5 bases). V lost 0 bases and J lost 3, with 15 bases in between. Germline CDR1 GTSNPN, CDR2 SVGIG (reference sequence). The CDR3 consists of 15 residues. The DNA of the CDR3 is TGTGCCTGGAGTGTAATGGTGGGGCGCGGCTACGAGCAGTACTTC. It is translated as CAWSVMVGRGYEQYF.